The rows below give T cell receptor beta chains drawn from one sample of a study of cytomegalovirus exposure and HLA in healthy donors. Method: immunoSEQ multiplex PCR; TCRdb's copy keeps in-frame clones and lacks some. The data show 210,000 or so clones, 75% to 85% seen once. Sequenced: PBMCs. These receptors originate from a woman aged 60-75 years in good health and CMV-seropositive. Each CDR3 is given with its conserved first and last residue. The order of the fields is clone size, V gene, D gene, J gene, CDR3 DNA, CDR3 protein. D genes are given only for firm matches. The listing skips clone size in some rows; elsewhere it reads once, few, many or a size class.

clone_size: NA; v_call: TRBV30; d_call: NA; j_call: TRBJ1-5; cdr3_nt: TGTGCCTGGAGCCCAACGGTCCCAAATCAGCCCCAGCATTTT; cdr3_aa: CAWSPTVPNQPQHF
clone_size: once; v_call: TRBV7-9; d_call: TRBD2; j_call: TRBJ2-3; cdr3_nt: TGTTCCAGCAGCTCCGCTAGCGGGATTGGGACAGATACGCAGTATTTT; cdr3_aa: CSSSSASGIGTDTQYF
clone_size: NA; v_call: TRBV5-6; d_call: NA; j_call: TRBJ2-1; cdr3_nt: TGTGCCAGCAGCTTCGGCGGGTACTCCTACAATGAGCAGTTCTTC; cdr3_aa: CASSFGGYSYNEQFF
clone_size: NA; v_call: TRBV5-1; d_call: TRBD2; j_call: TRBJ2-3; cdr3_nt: TGCGCCAGCAGCTCTTTAGCGGGAGTGACAGATACGCAGTATTTT; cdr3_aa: CASSSLAGVTDTQYF
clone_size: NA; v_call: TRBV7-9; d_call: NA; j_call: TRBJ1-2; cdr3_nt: TGTGCCACGCACAGGGATGGCTATGGCTACACCTTC; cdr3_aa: CATHRDGYGYTF
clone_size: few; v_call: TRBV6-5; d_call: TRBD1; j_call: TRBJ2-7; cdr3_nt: TGTGCCAGCAGTTACTCAAGAGGGGGCCACTACGAGCAGTACTTC; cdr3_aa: CASSYSRGGHYEQYF
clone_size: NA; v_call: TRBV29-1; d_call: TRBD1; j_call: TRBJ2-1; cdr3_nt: TGCAGCGTCCCAGAGGACAGGGGCAATGAGCAGTTCTTC; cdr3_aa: CSVPEDRGNEQFF
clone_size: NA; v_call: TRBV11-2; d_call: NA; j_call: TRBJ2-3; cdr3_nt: TGTGCCAGCAGCTTCGCGGGACGGGGCACAGATACGCAGTATTTT; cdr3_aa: CASSFAGRGTDTQYF
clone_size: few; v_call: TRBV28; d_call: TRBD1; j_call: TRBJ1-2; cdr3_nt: TGTGCCAGCAGTAAGGGGGCCCCCTATGGCTACACCTTC; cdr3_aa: CASSKGAPYGYTF
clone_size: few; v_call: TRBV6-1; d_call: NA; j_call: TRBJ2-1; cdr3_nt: TGTGCCAGCAGTGCGGGTTCCCCTCCGGAGCAGTTCTTC; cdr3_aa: CASSAGSPPEQFF
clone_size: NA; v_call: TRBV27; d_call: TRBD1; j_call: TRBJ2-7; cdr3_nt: TGTGCCAGCAGTCGATCTCGGGACAGGGAATACGAGCAGTACTTC; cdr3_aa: CASSRSRDREYEQYF
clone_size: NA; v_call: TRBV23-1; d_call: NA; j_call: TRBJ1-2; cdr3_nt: TGCGCCAGCAGTCAACGAGTGGGAGGCTATGGCTACACCTTC; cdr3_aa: CASSQRVGGYGYTF
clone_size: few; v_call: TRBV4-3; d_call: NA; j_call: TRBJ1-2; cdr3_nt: TGCGCCAGCAGCCACGGCGGCCAGGGAGGTGGCTACACCTTC; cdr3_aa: CASSHGGQGGGYTF
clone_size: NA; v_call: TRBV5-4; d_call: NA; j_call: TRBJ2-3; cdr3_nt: TGTGCCAGCAGCTTGTTTAAGGGAGCAGATACGCAGTATTTT; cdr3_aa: CASSLFKGADTQYF
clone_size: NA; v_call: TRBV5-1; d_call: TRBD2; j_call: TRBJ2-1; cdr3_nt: TGCGCCAGCAGCCCCCAGGGAGCGGGGGGCTCCTACAATGAGCAGTTCTTC; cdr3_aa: CASSPQGAGGSYNEQFF
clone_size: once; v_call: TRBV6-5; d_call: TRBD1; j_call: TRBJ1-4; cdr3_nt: TGTGCCAGCAGTTACTTGGGGACAGGGTCTGAAAAACTGTTTTTT; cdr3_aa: CASSYLGTGSEKLFF
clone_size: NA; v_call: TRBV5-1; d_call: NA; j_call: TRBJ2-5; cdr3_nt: TGCGCCAGCAGCTTGGCGGCAGGATCCGAGACCCAGTACTTC; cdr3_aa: CASSLAAGSETQYF
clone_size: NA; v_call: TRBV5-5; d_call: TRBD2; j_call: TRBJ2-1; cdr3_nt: TGTGCCAGCAGCGTTACTAGCGGGACATACAATGAGCAGTTCTTC; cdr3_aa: CASSVTSGTYNEQFF
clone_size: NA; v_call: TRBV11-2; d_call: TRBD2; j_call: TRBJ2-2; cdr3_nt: TGTGCCAGCACCATTAGCGGGTCAACCGGGGAGCTGTTTTTT; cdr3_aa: CASTISGSTGELFF
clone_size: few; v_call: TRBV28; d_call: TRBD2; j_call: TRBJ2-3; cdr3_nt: TGTGCCAGCAAAGCGGGGGGTAGCACAGATACGCAGTATTTT; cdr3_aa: CASKAGGSTDTQYF
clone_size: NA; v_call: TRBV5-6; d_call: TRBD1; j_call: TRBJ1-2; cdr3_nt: TGTGCCAGCAGCGGGGGACAGAACTATGGCTACACCTTC; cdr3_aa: CASSGGQNYGYTF
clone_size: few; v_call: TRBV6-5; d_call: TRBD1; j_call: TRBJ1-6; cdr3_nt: TGTGCCAGCACTCCGGACAGGGCTAATTCACCCCTCCACTTT; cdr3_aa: CASTPDRANSPLHF
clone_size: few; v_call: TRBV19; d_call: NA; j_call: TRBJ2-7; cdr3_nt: TGTGCCAGTAGCCCCCCGACTAGAGAGATTTCCTACGAGCAGTACTTC; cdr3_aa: CASSPPTREISYEQYF
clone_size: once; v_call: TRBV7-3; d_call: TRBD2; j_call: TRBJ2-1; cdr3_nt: TGTGCCAGCAGCCCCTCAGATAGCGGGCGTCCACCGTTCTTC; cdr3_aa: CASSPSDSGRPPFF
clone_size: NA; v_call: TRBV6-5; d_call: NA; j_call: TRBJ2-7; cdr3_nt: TGTGCCAGCAGTGAAGATCGGGATTCCTACGAGCAGTACTTC; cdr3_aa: CASSEDRDSYEQYF
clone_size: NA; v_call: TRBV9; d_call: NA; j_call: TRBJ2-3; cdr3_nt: TGTGCCAGCAGCGTAGCACGGACTAGCACAGATACGCAGTATTTT; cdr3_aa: CASSVARTSTDTQYF
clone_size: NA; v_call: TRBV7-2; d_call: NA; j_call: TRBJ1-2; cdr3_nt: TGTGCCAGCAGCCCAATAAGGCGGGGGGGAGTCTATGGCTACACCTTC; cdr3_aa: CASSPIRRGGVYGYTF
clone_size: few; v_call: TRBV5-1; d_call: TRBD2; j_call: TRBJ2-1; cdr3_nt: TGCGCCAGCAGCTTAAGTAGCGGGAGGACAAGTGAGCAGTTCTTC; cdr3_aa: CASSLSSGRTSEQFF
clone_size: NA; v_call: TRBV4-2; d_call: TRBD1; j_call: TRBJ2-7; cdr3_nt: TGTGCCAGCAGCCCGGGACAGGGGGTGTACGAGCAGTACTTT; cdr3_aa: CASSPGQGVYEQYF
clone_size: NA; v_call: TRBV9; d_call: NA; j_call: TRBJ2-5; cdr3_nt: TGTGCCAGCAGCCCCAGGGGAAGACAAGAGACCCAGTACTTC; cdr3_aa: CASSPRGRQETQYF
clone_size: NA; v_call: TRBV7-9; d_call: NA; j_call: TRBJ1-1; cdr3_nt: TGTGCCAGCAGCCGTGACAGCACTGAAGCTTTCTTT; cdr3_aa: CASSRDSTEAFF
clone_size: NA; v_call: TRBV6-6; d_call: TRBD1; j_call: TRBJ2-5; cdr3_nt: TGTGCCAGCAGTGGAGGACAGGAACAAGAGACCCAGTACTTC; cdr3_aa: CASSGGQEQETQYF
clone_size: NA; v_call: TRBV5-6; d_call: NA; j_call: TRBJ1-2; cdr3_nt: TGTGCCAGCAGCAACGGACAGAACTATGGCTACACCTTC; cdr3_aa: CASSNGQNYGYTF
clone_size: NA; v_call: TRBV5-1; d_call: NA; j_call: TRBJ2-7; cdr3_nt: TGCGCCAGCAGCCTTCAGTCCTACGAGCAGTACTTC; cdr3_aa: CASSLQSYEQYF
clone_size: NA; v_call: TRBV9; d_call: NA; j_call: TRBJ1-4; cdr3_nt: TGTGCCAGCAGCGTAGCTCCACAGGGTGGTAATGAAAAACTGTTTTTT; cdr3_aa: CASSVAPQGGNEKLFF
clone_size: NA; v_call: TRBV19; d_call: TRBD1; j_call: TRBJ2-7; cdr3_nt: TGTGCCAGTAGTGGACAGGGTACCGAGCAGTACTTC; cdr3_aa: CASSGQGTEQYF
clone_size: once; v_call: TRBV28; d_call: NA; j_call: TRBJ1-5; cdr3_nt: TGTGCCAGCAGTTCGACAGCGAATCAAGCTCAGCCCCAGCATTTT; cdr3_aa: CASSSTANQAQPQHF
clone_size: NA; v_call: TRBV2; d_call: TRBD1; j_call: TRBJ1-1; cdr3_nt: TGTGCCAGCAGTGCCTACGGGACAGCGAACACTGAAGCTTTCTTT; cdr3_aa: CASSAYGTANTEAFF
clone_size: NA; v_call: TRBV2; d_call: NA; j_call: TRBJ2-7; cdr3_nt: TGTGCCAGCAAACAGGCGGCCTTTCGTTGGTTC; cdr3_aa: CASKQAAFRWF
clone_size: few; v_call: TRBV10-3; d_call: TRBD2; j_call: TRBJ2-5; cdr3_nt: TGTGCCATCAGAGCGGGGGAAGAGACCCAGTACTTC; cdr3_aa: CAIRAGEETQYF
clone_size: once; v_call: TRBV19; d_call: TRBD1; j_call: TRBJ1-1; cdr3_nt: TGTGCCAGTATGCGTCCGGACAGGGGATTGAAAACTGAAGCTTTCTTT; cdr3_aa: CASMRPDRGLKTEAFF
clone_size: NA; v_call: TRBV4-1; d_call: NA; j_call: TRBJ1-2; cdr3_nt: TGCGCCAGCAGCGTAGACAGAAACTATGGCTACACCTTC; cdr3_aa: CASSVDRNYGYTF
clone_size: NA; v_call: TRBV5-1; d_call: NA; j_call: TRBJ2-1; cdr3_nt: TGCGCCAGCAGCTTGGGATGGGGGCATGAGCAGTTCTTC; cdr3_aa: CASSLGWGHEQFF
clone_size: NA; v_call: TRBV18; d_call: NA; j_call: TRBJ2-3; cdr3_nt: TGTGCCAGCTCACCTTCAGCTGCAGTAGCTAGCACAGATACGCAGTATTTT; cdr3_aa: CASSPSAAVASTDTQYF
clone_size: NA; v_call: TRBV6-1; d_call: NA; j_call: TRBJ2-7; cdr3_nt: TGTGCCAGCAGTGGACGGTGGGGCCACTCCTACGAGCAGTACTTC; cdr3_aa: CASSGRWGHSYEQYF
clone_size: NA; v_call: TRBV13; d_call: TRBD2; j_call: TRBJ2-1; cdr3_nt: TGTGCCAGCAGAACCGGGACTAGCTACAATGAGCAGTTCTTC; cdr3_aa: CASRTGTSYNEQFF
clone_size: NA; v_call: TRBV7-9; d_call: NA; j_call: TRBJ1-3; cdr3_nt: TGTGCCAGCAGCTTACTGGGGACTCCCCTTAGCTCTGGAAACACCATATATTTT; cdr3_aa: CASSLLGTPLSSGNTIYF
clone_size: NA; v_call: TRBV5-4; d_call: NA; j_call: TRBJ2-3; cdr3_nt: TGTGCCAGCAGCTCTGGTAAAGGGGCAGATACGCAGTATTTT; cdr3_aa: CASSSGKGADTQYF
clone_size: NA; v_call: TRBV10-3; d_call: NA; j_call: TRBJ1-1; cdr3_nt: TGTGCCATCAGTCGAACGGACTGGGGCACTGAAGCTTTCTTT; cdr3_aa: CAISRTDWGTEAFF
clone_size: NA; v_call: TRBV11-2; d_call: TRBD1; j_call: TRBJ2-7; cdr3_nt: TGTGCCAGCAGCTTAGTAGGCCAGGGGGTCTACGAGCAGTACTTC; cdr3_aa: CASSLVGQGVYEQYF
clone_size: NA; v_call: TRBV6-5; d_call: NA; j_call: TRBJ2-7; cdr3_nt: TGTGCCAGCAGTTACAATACACCCTCCTACGAGCAGTACTTC; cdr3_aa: CASSYNTPSYEQYF
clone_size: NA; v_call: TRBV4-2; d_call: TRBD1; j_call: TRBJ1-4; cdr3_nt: TGTGCCAGCAGCCGACAGGGATCGGCAACTAATGAAAAACTGTTTTTT; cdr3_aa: CASSRQGSATNEKLFF
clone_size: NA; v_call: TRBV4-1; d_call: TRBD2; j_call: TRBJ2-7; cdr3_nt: TGCGCCAGCAGCCAAGGTGGGGGGGCCTACGAGCAGTACTTC; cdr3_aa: CASSQGGGAYEQYF
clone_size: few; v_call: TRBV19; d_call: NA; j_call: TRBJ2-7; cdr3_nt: TGTGCCAGTACCCCCGGGACTGAAGCCTACGAGCAGTACTTC; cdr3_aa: CASTPGTEAYEQYF
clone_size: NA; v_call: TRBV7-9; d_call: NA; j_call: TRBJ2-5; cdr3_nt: TGTGCCAGCAGCTTGCTGCGGTCGGCTCGGTGGGAGACCCAGTACTTC; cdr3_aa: CASSLLRSARWETQYF
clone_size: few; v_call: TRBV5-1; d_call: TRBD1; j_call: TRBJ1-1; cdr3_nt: TGCGCCAGCAGCCCAGGACAGGGTCCCACTGAAGCTTTCTTT; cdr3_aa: CASSPGQGPTEAFF
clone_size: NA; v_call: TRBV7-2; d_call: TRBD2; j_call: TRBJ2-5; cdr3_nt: TGTGCCAGCAGCTCTCCGGGACTAAGGGAGACCCAGTACTTC; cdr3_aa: CASSSPGLRETQYF
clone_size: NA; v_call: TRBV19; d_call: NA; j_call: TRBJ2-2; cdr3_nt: TGTGCCAGTAGGTGGGGCCTTAACACCGGGGAGCTGTTTTTT; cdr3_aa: CASRWGLNTGELFF
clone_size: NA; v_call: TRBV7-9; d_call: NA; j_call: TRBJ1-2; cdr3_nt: TGTGCCAGCAGCTTGATGGGCAGGGAGGGCTATGGCTACACCTTC; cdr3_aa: CASSLMGREGYGYTF
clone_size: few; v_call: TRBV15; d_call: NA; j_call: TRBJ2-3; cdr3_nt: TGTGCCACCAGCAGAGTCAACAGGGAGACAGATACGCAGTATTTT; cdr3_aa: CATSRVNRETDTQYF